This T cell receptor (beta chain) was profiled in a study of control samples from healthy donors and cancer patients. Here immunoSEQ multiplex PCR was the method, and the copy in TCRdb shows in-frame clones only, minus some. The sample lists around 120,000 clones, approximately 89% occurring once. V lost 2 bases to trimming and J lost 9 bases; unmatched junction nucleotides: 9. Germline CDR1 is MGHRA and CDR2 is YSYEKL. The CDR3 contains 15 residues. Material: blood. This receptor was identified in a man in his forties or fifties in good health. The chain has TRBV4-1 and TRBJ2-1; 8 nucleotides line up with TRBD1. The CDR3, as DNA: TGCGCCAGCAGCCAACTGCCCGACAGGGGAGGTGAGCAGTTCTTC. Protein sequence: CASSQLPDRGGEQFF.